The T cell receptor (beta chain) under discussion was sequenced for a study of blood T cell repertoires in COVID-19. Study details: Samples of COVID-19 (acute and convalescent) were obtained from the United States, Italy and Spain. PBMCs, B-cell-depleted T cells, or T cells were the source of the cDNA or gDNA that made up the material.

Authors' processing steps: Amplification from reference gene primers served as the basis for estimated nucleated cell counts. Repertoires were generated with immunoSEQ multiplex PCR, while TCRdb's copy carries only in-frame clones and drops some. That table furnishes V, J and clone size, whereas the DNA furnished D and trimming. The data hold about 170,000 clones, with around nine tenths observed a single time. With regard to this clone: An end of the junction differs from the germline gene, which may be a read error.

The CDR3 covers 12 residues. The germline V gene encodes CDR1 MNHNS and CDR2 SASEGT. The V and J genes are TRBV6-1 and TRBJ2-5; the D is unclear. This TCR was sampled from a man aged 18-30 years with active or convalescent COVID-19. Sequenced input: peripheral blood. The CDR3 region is CASALASWYPDF. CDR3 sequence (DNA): TGTGCCAGCGCCCTCGCCTCGTGGTATCCGGACTTC.